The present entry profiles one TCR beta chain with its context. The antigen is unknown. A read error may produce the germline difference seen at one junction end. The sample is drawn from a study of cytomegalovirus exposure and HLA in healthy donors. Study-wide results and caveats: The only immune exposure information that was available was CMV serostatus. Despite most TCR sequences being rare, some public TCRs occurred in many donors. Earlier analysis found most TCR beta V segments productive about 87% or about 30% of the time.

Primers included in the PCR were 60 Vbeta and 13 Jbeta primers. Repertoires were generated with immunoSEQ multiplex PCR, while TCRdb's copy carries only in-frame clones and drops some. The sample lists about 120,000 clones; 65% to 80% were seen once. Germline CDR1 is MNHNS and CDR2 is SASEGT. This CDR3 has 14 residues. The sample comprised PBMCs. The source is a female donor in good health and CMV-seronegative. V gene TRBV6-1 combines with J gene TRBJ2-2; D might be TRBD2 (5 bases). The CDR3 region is CASRREGNTGELLF. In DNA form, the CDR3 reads TGTGCCAGCAGGAGAGAAGGGAACACCGGGGAGCTGCTTTTT.